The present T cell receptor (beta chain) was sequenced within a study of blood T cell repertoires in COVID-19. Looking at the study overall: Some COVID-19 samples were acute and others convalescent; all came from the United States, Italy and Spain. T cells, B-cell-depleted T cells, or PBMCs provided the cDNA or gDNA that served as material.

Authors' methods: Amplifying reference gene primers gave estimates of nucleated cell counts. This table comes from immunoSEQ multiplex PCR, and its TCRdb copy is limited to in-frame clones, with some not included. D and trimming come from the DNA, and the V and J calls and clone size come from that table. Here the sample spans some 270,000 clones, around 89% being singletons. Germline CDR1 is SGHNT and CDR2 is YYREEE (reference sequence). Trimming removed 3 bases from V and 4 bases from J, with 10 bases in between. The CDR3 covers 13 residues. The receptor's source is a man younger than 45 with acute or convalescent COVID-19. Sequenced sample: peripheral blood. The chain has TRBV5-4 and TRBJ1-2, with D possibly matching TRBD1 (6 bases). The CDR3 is CASSSTGLYGYTF. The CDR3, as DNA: TGTGCCAGCAGCTCCACAGGGCTCTATGGCTACACCTTC.